This T cell receptor beta chain appears in the sequencing data of a study of regulatory T cells in long-lasting Graves disease. For TCR beta, libraries came from iRepertoire HTBI primers and Arm-PCR of CDR3 regions. TCRdb independently ran MiXCR on the multiplex PCR reads; one entry per CDR3 protein. Of 350,000 to 400,000 distinct CDR3 sequences listed, 15% to 20% are singletons. This clonotype was seen ten or more times. Antigen unknown. Trimming removed 6 bases from V and 7 bases from J, with 9 bases in between. The CDR3 consists of 12 residues. The time point is: newly diagnosed GD, antithyroid drugs for less than 3 months. PBMCs provided the RNA from which the TCR library was made. Study results and limitations: Gene preferences differed: TRBV28, TRBJ1-2, TRBJ2-5 in persistent cases.

A further study also used this sample, focusing on T cells in Graves' hyperthyroidism and ophthalmopathy. As that study records: TCR CDR3 regions were first amplified by RT-PCR with HTBI primers.

The origin of this receptor is a woman in her late teens or twenties with Graves disease. The sequenced sample was peripheral blood mononuclear cells (PBMCs), obtained at new diagnosis, from a patient treated with antithyroid drugs. This sequence joins TRBV12-3 or TRBV12-4 and TRBJ2-2, with no clear D. The CDR3 nucleotides read TGTGCCAGCAGGAAGAACGTCGGGGAGCTGTTTTTT. Its translation: CASRKNVGELFF.